These T cell receptor beta chains were read from a single sample in a study of shared clonotypes between healthy human individuals. Sequencing was performed with immunoSEQ multiplex PCR; in TCRdb, only in-frame clones are kept and a portion is missing. Of about 2.4 million clones in the sample, over 85% were seen once. Sequencing was carried out using naive CD4+ T cells from PBMCs. These receptors were obtained from a man aged 18 to 29 in good health. Some clones in this sample may be carry-over from other donors' samples. The CDR3 runs from the conserved cysteine through the conserved F or W. A D gene is named only where the DNA matches it firmly.

CDR3 DNA | CDR3 protein | D gene | J gene | V gene
TGTGCCAGCTCCGGGACAGGGTTTAACACCGGGGAGCTGTTTTTT | CASSGTGFNTGELFF | TRBD1 | TRBJ2-2 | TRBV2
TGCGCCAGCAGCCTACAAACAGGGGGCGGTGAAAAACTGTTTTTT | CASSLQTGGGEKLFF | TRBD1 | TRBJ1-4 | TRBV5-1
TGTGCCAGTAGTATGTTGGTAGGCCTCCAGCATTTT | CASSMLVGLQHF | - | TRBJ1-5 | TRBV19
TGTGCCAGCAGTTTACTGGGACTAGATTCCGAGCAGTACTTC | CASSLLGLDSEQYF | TRBD2 | TRBJ2-7 | TRBV27
TGCGCCAGCAGCCGGGGACAGGGGAATGAAAAACTGTTTTTT | CASSRGQGNEKLFF | TRBD1 | TRBJ1-4 | TRBV4-1
TGTGCCAGCAGGACAGCTGGAAACACCATATATTTT | CASRTAGNTIYF | - | TRBJ1-3 | TRBV6-6
TGTGCCAGCAGCACTTCAGCCGGGACAGCAGATGGCTACACCTTC | CASSTSAGTADGYTF | TRBD1 | TRBJ1-2 | TRBV5-5
TGTGCCAGCAGTCTCCCGGACAGATATAATGAAAAACTGTTTTTT | CASSLPDRYNEKLFF | - | TRBJ1-4 | TRBV28
TGTGCCAGCAGTGTTCAACAGTTCAATCAGCCCCAGCATTTT | CASSVQQFNQPQHF | - | TRBJ1-5 | TRBV6-1
TGTGCCAGCAGCTTGGGTGGGGCCCTCTACAATGAGCAGTTCTTC | CASSLGGALYNEQFF | - | TRBJ2-1 | TRBV5-4
TGTGCCGGCAGGAAGCGGGAGACATACAATGAGCAGTTCTTC | CAGRKRETYNEQFF | TRBD2 | TRBJ2-1 | TRBV2
TGTGCCAGCACCTCACGATGGGACACTGAAGCTTTCTTT | CASTSRWDTEAFF | - | TRBJ1-1 | TRBV6-5
TGTGCCAGCAGTTTCCGGGACAGGGGCGGCGAGCAGTACTTC | CASSFRDRGGEQYF | TRBD1 | TRBJ2-7 | TRBV27
TGTGCCAGTAGTCTCGAGGGGACAGGGGTAGGAAAGACCCAGTACTTC | CASSLEGTGVGKTQYF | TRBD1 | TRBJ2-5 | TRBV19
TGTGCCAGCAGCCCCTATGGAGCGGGAGGGCCGAGGAATGAGCAGTTCTTC | CASSPYGAGGPRNEQFF | TRBD2 | TRBJ2-1 | TRBV9
TGTGCCAGCAGCTTTGGACAGGGGACCACAGATACGCAGTATTTT | CASSFGQGTTDTQYF | TRBD1 | TRBJ2-3 | TRBV11-3
TGTGCCAGCAGCTTAACCGGGAAAGCTTTCTTT | CASSLTGKAFF | - | TRBJ1-1 | TRBV7-3
TGTGCCAGCAGCGTAGGGACAGGGAGTAGAGTGTATCAGCCCCAGCATTTT | CASSVGTGSRVYQPQHF | TRBD1 | TRBJ1-5 | TRBV7-9
TGTGCCAGCAACGAACGGGGGGCCCGGGATTCACCCCTCCACTTT | CASNERGARDSPLHF | - | TRBJ1-6 | TRBV2